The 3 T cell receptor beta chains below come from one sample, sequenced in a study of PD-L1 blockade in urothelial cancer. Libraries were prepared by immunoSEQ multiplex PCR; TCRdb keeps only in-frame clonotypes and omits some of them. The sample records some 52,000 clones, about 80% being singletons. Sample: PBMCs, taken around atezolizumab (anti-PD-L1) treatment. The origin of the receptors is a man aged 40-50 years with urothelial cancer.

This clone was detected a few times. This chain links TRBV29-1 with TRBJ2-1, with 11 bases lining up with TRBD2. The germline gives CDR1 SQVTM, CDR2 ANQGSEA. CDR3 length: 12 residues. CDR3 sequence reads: CTATSGTHEQFF. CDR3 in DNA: TGCACCGCGACTAGCGGGACCCATGAGCAGTTCTTC.

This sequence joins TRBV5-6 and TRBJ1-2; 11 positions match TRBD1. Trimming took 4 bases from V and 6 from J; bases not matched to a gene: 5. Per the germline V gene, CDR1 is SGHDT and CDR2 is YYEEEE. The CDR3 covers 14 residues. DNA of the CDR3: TGTGCCAGCAGCGCGGACAGGGGGCTTAATGGCTACACCTTC. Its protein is CASSADRGLNGYTF.

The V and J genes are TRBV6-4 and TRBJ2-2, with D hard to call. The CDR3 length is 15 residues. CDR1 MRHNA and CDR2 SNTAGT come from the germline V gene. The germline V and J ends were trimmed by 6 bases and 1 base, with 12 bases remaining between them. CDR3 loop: CASSPRFRNTGELFF. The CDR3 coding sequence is TGTGCCAGCAGCCCCCGTTTTAGGAACACCGGGGAGCTGTTTTTT.